This T cell receptor beta chain stems from a study of regulatory T cells. Points from the study as a whole: Hydrophobic residues at CDR3 positions 6 and 7 were enriched in conventional CD4+ T cells of CD3G-deficient patients.

Deletions cut 5 bases from V and 4 bases from J, with 20 bases between. Germline CDR1 is SGHTA and CDR2 is FQGNSA. The CDR3 is 16 residues long. About this clone itself: The antigen remains unidentified.

Amplification used 52 TRBV primers and 13 TRBJ primers. The repertoire was sequenced with immunoSEQ multiplex PCR; TCRdb's copy has only in-frame clones and lacks some. The table includes fewer than 20,000 clones, around 84% detected once. What was sequenced was conventional CD4+ T cells sorted from blood. The TCR originated in a person aged 30-39 years with CD3G deficiency. The chain joins TRBV7-2 to TRBJ1-2, with D perhaps TRBD1 (5 bases). CDR3 sequence: CASSGFWRDDGYGYTF. The CDR3 DNA reads as TGTGCCAGCAGCGGATTCTGGAGGGACGATGGCTATGGCTACACCTTC.